This T cell receptor beta chain was retrieved from a study of identical twins. In germline, CDR1 is MDHEN, CDR2 SYDVKM. The germline V and J ends were trimmed by 7 bases and 5 bases, with 21 bases remaining between them. The CDR3 is 16 amino acids. The donor group consisted entirely of healthy Caucasians. This clonotype was recorded a few times. What it recognizes is unknown. Study results and limitations: The study found excess low generation probability among twin-shared out-of-frame alpha sequences. For monozygotic twins, models underestimated out-of-frame TCR alpha sharing.

TCRdb re-derived calls from the 5' RACE reads in MiXCR, one entry per CDR3 protein. Altogether 450,000 to 650,000 distinct CDR3 sequences are present, 13% to 15% being singletons, with the ten largest covering 0.35% to 0.45%. These data also formed part of another study, on yellow fever vaccine responses in identical twins. That report notes: Twins reportedly appeared to share part of their vaccine T cell response while keeping part individual.

This clonotype originated in a woman aged 18-29 years in good health. V is TRBV28 and J is TRBJ2-1; D may be TRBD1 or TRBD2 (6 bases each). Sequencing was done on a sample of CD4+ T cells sorted from blood. CDR3 sequence reads: CASTPAGTHKHNEQFF. CDR3 sequence (DNA): TGTGCCAGCACCCCGGCGGGGACACACAAGCACAATGAGCAGTTCTTC. Using reference TRBV28 and TRBJ2-1 for the parts outside the CDR3, the full variable domain is DVKVTQSSRYLVKRTGEKVFLECVQDMDHENMFWYRQDPGLGLRLIYFSYDVKMKEKGDIPEGYSVSREKKERFSLILESASTNQTSMYLCASTPAGTHKHNEQFFGPGTRLTVL.